The TCR beta chain described here comes from a study of T cells in localized non-small cell lung cancer. V dropped 8 bases and J dropped 4 bases, with 19 bases sitting between them. Germline CDR1 reads KGHSY; CDR2 reads FQNENV. CDR3 size: 15 residues. Only in-frame clones appear in the TCRdb table, and some are missing; sequencing was by immunoSEQ multiplex PCR. The data show 70,000 to 95,000 clones, under 95% seen once. The sample was PBMCs, taken before any cancer treatment. V gene TRBV16 combines with J gene TRBJ2-3; TRBD2 might be the D (5 bases). This clonotype was obtained from a woman aged 35 to 70 with stage II squamous cell lung carcinoma. DNA of the CDR3: TGTGCCAGCTCACTCCCGGGGAGTGGGGCAGATACGCAGTATTTT. This codes for CASSLPGSGADTQYF.